Listed below are T cell receptor beta chains from one sample, sequenced in a study of vaccination and CD4 T cells after COVID-19. MiXCR was run by TCRdb on the PCR reads, yielding one entry per CDR3 protein. The sample records about 2,000 distinct CDR3 sequences, approximately 60% being singletons. For these receptors, no antigen is known. Sequenced: CD4+ T cells from blood, cultured in vitro. The receptors come from a human donor in good health. Each CDR3 is given with its conserved first and last residue. A D gene is named only where the DNA matches it firmly. Rows give clone size only sometimes, using once, few, many, or a class for an expanded clone.

j_call	clone_size	cdr3_length	v_call	d_call	cdr3_aa	cdr3_nt
TRBJ1-2	few	12	TRBV20-1	.	CRGGDRQYGYTF	TGCAGGGGGGGGGACCGCCAATATGGCTACACCTTC
TRBJ1-2	.	12	TRBV7-8	.	CASSWEWSGYTF	TGTGCCAGCAGCTGGGAGTGGTCGGGCTACACCTTC
TRBJ1-2	.	14	TRBV18	TRBD1	CASSKGAANYGYTF	TGTGCCAGCTCTAAGGGGGCGGCTAACTATGGCTACACCTTC
TRBJ1-2	.	16	TRBV27	.	CASSLSWALWRQGYTF	TGTGCCAGCAGTTTATCGTGGGCTCTTTGGCGTCAAGGCTACACCTTC
TRBJ1-1	.	14	TRBV7-8	.	CASSGGRGWTEAFF	TGTGCCAGCAGCGGGGGAAGGGGATGGACTGAAGCTTTCTTT
TRBJ1-2	.	14	TRBV6-1	.	CASRPVWAAGVYTF	TGTGCCAGCAGACCGGTCTGGGCAGCGGGTGTCTACACCTTC
TRBJ2-2	.	15	TRBV20-1	TRBD1	CSAPGQGANTGELFF	TGCAGTGCTCCGGGACAGGGGGCGAACACCGGGGAGCTGTTTTTT
TRBJ2-5	.	16	TRBV5-8	TRBD2	CASSFHGGADDETQYF	TGTGCCAGCAGCTTCCACGGGGGGGCCGACGACGAGACCCAGTACTTC
TRBJ1-1	.	15	TRBV19	.	CASRESGGENTEAFF	TGTGCCAGTAGAGAGTCCGGGGGGGAGAACACTGAAGCTTTCTTT
TRBJ2-3	.	13	TRBV15	.	CATSRPTSDTQYF	TGTGCCACCAGCAGGCCTACTAGCGATACGCAGTATTTT
TRBJ2-7	.	17	TRBV5-4	.	CASSLAPEATLSYEQYF	TGTGCCAGCAGCTTGGCCCCGGAAGCTACACTTTCCTACGAGCAGTACTTC
TRBJ1-1	few	13	TRBV6-1	.	CASSEVWGWEAFF	TGTGCCAGCAGTGAAGTGTGGGGCTGGGAAGCTTTCTTT
TRBJ1-1	few	16	TRBV28	.	CASSRTLRGLNTEAFF	TGTGCCAGCAGTCGAACCCTCCGGGGTTTGAACACTGAAGCTTTCTTT
TRBJ1-6	.	16	TRBV15	TRBD1	CATSRDPGGRNSPLHF	TGTGCCACCAGCAGAGATCCAGGGGGAAGGAATTCACCCCTCCACTTT
TRBJ2-7	.	15	TRBV5-1	TRBD2	CASSFGTSGAYEQYF	TGCGCCAGCAGCTTCGGGACTAGCGGAGCCTACGAGCAGTACTTC
TRBJ1-6	few	15	TRBV27	.	CASSLRDSYNSPLHF	TGTGCCAGCAGTTTAAGGGACTCCTATAATTCACCCCTCCACTTT
TRBJ2-2	.	14	TRBV20-1	.	CSARVPGDTGELFF	TGCAGTGCTAGAGTCCCGGGGGACACCGGGGAGCTGTTTTTT
TRBJ1-5	.	16	TRBV28	.	CASSPGIGGRNQPQHF	TGTGCCAGCAGTCCGGGTATAGGGGGGCGCAATCAGCCCCAGCATTTT
TRBJ1-1	.	15	TRBV20-1	.	CSAPRLGGMNTEAFF	TGCAGTGCTCCTCGATTGGGGGGGATGAACACTGAAGCTTTCTTT
TRBJ2-5	once	16	TRBV11-1	TRBD1	CASSYLMTGGKETQYF	TGTGCCAGCAGTTATTTAATGACAGGGGGTAAGGAGACCCAGTACTTC
TRBJ2-1	.	13	TRBV20-1	.	CSASESSYNEQFF	TGCAGTGCTAGTGAAAGCTCCTACAATGAGCAGTTCTTC
TRBJ1-5	.	15	TRBV28	.	CASSLAGRGNQPQHF	TGTGCCAGCAGCCTAGCGGGGAGAGGCAATCAGCCCCAGCATTTT
TRBJ1-2	.	15	TRBV7-8	TRBD1	CASSLGQGGNYGYTF	TGTGCCAGCAGCTTAGGACAGGGAGGGAACTATGGCTACACCTTC
TRBJ2-3	.	19	TRBV19	TRBD1	CASQEDAGQGFVPTDTQYF	TGTGCCAGTCAAGAGGATGCGGGACAGGGGTTTGTCCCCACAGATACGCAGTATTTT
TRBJ2-3	.	14	TRBV6-1	.	CASSVQRATDTQYF	TGTGCCAGCAGTGTTCAGCGGGCCACAGATACGCAGTATTTT
TRBJ1-5	.	15	TRBV24-1	.	CATSDPSGINQPQHF	TGTGCCACCAGTGATCCGTCGGGGATCAATCAGCCCCAGCATTTT
TRBJ1-5	.	12	TRBV5-8	.	CASTKAAQPQHF	TGTGCCAGCACAAAGGCCGCCCAGCCCCAGCATTTT
TRBJ1-3	.	13	TRBV7-2	.	CASSFHTGNTIYF	TGTGCCAGCAGCTTCCATACTGGAAACACCATATATTTT
TRBJ1-1	.	13	TRBV11-1	.	CASSSQGSTEAFF	TGTGCCAGCAGCTCCCAGGGGTCCACTGAAGCTTTCTTT
TRBJ2-7	.	13	TRBV5-4	TRBD1	CASSPGQGFGQYF	TGTGCCAGCAGCCCGGGACAGGGGTTCGGGCAGTACTTC
TRBJ2-7	.	13	TRBV20-1	TRBD1	CSASGTGTLGQYF	TGCAGTGCATCCGGGACAGGGACCTTGGGGCAGTACTTC
TRBJ2-3	.	13	TRBV27	.	CASSFSSTDTQYF	TGTGCCAGCAGTTTCTCTAGCACAGATACGCAGTATTTT
TRBJ2-3	.	12	TRBV7-2	.	CASTPSLDTQYF	TGTGCCAGCACGCCCAGTTTGGATACGCAGTATTTT
TRBJ1-5	.	16	TRBV6-2/TRBV6-3	.	CASSYGGYYSNQPQHF	TGTGCCAGCAGTTACGGGGGGTACTATAGCAATCAGCCCCAGCATTTT
TRBJ2-3	.	13	TRBV6-2/TRBV6-3	.	CASSYHPLDTQYF	TGTGCCAGCAGTTACCACCCTCTGGATACGCAGTATTTT
TRBJ1-2	few	13	TRBV7-9	.	CASSLGDWGGYTF	TGTGCCAGCAGCTTGGGGGACTGGGGTGGCTACACCTTC
TRBJ2-1	once	14	TRBV7-8	.	CASSSRTGRNEQFF	TGTGCCAGCAGCTCCCGGACCGGACGCAATGAGCAGTTCTTC
TRBJ2-7	.	14	TRBV5-1	TRBD1	CASRAGTGPYEQYF	TGCGCCAGCAGAGCCGGGACAGGGCCCTACGAGCAGTACTTC
TRBJ1-2	.	12	TRBV7-3	.	CASSLNGYGYTF	TGTGCCAGCAGCTTAAACGGCTATGGCTACACCTTC
TRBJ1-1	few	14	TRBV10-3	TRBD1	CAISETGVGTEAFF	TGTGCCATCAGTGAGACAGGGGTTGGCACTGAAGCTTTCTTT
TRBJ2-5	.	18	TRBV20-1	TRBD2	CSPLVLVLREGEGETQYF	TGCAGTCCGCTAGTGTTGGTTTTGCGGGAGGGGGAAGGAGAGACCCAGTACTTC
TRBJ1-2	.	14	TRBV10-3	.	CAISEASGTYGYTF	TGTGCCATCAGCGAGGCATCAGGGACCTATGGCTACACCTTC
TRBJ2-3	few	19	TRBV7-2	.	CASSFPGLLKGTSTDTQYF	TGTGCCAGCAGCTTTCCGGGACTTCTAAAGGGGACTAGCACAGATACGCAGTATTTT
TRBJ2-5	once	16	TRBV28	.	CASSNPRGYLFETQYF	TGTGCCAGCTCCAACCCTAGGGGTTATCTCTTTGAGACCCAGTACTTC
TRBJ2-1	.	15	TRBV7-2	TRBD2	CASSPHPGGPTEQFF	TGTGCCAGCAGCCCACATCCGGGAGGGCCGACTGAGCAGTTCTTC